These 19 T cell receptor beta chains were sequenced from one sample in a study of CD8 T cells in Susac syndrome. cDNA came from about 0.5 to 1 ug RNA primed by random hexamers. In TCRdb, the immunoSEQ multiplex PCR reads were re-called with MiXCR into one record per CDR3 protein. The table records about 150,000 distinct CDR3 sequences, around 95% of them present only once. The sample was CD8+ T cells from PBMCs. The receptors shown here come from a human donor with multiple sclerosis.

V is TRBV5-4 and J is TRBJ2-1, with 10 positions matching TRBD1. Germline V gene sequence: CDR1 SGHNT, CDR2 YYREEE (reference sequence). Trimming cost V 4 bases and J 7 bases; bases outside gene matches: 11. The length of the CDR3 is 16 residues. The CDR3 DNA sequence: TGTGCCAGCAGCACGAGACAGGGGGCCATTAGGAATGAGCAGTTCTTC. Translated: CASSTRQGAIRNEQFF.

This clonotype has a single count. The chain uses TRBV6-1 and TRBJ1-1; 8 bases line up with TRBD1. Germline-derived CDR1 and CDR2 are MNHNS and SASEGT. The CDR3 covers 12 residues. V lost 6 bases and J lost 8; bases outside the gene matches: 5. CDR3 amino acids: CASSPTGVEAFF. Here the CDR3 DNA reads TGTGCCAGCAGCCCGACAGGGGTGGAAGCTTTCTTT.

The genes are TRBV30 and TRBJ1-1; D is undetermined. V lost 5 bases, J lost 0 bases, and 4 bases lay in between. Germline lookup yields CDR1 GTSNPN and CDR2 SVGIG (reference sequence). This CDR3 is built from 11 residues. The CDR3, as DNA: TGTGCCTGGCAGGTGAACACTGAAGCTTTCTTT. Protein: CAWQVNTEAFF.

CDR3 DNA sequence: TGTGCCTGGGGACAGGGTTTCTCCTACGAGCAGTACTTC. Translating gives CAWGQGFSYEQYF. This chain uses TRBV30 with TRBJ2-7; TRBD1 matches 8 bases. This CDR3 region has 13 residues. Trimming at V came to 5 bases and at J to 0 bases, leaving 3 bases not matched to a gene. From germline, CDR1 is GTSNPN and CDR2 SVGIG (reference sequence).

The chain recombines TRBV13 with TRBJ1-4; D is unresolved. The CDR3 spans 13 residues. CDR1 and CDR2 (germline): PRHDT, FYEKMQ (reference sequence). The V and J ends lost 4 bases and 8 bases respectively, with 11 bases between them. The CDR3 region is CASSSIAEEKLFF. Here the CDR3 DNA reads TGTGCCAGCAGCTCCATAGCAGAGGAAAAACTGTTTTTT.

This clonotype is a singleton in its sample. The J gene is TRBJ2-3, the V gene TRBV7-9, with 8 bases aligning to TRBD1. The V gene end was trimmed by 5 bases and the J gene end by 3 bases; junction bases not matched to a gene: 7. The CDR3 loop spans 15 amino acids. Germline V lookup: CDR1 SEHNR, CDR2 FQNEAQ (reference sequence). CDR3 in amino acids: CASSGRDRLTDTQYF. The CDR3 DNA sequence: TGTGCCAGCAGCGGCCGGGACAGGTTAACAGATACGCAGTATTTT.

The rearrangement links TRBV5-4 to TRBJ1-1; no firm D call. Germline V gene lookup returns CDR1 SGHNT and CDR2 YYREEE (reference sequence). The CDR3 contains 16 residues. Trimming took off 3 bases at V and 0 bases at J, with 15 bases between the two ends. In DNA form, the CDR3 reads TGTGCCAGCAGCTCGGTAGGCGAGAGGATGAACACTGAAGCTTTCTTT. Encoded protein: CASSSVGERMNTEAFF.

CDR3 sequence: CASSYDLNEQFF. In nucleotides, the CDR3 is TGTGCCAGCAGTTACGACCTCAATGAGCAGTTCTTC. The gene calls are TRBV6-5 and TRBJ2-1; no clear D. The V and J ends lost 2 bases and 6 bases respectively, with 5 bases between them. The CDR3 runs 12 residues. Per the germline V gene, CDR1 is MNHEY and CDR2 is SVGAGI.

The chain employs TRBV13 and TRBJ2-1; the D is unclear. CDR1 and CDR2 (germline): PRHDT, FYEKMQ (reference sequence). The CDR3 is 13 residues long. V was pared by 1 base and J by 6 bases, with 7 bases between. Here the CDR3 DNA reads TGTGCCAGCAGCTTAGTCACCCTCAATGAGCAGTTCTTC. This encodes CASSLVTLNEQFF.

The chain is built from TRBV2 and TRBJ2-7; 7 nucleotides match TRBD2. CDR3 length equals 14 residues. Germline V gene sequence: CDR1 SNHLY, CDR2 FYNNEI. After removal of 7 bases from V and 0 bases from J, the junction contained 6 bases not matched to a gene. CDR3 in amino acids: CASTRGDSSYEQYV. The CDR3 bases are TGTGCCAGCACCCGGGGGGACTCCTCCTACGAGCAGTACGTC.

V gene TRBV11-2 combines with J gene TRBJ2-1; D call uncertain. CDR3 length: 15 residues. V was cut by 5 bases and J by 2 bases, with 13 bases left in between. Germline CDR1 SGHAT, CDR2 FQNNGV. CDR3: CASSQPGYPYNEQFF. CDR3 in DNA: TGTGCCAGCAGCCAACCTGGGTACCCCTACAATGAGCAGTTCTTC.

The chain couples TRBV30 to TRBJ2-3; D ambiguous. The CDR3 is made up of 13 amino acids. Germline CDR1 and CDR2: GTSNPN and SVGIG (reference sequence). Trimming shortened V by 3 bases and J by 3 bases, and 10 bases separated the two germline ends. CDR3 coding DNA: TGTGCCTGGAGGGCTCTCGGGACAGATACGCAGTATTTT. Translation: CAWRALGTDTQYF. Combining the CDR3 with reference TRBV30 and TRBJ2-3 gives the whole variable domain SQTIHQWPATLVQPVGSPLSLECTVEGTSNPNLYWYRQAAGRGLQLLFYSVGIGQISSEVPQNLSASRPQDRQFILSSKKLLLSDSGFYLCAWRALGTDTQYFGPGTRLTVL.

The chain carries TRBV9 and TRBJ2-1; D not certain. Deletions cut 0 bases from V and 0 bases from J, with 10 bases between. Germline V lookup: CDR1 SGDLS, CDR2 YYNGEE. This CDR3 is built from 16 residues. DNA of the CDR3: TGTGCCAGCAGCGTAGCTCGTGGGAACTCCTACAATGAGCAGTTCTTC. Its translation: CASSVARGNSYNEQFF.

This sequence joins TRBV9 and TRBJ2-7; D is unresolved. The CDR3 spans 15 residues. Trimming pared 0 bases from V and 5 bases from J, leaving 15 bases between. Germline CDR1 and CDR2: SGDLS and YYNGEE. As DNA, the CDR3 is TGTGCCAGCAGCGTAGCACCTGGGGTTGTGGACGAGCAGTACTTC. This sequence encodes CASSVAPGVVDEQYF.

The chain's CDR3 is CASIYNPGTTEAFF. The DNA for the CDR3 is TGTGCCAGTATTTATAACCCCGGTACAACTGAAGCTTTCTTT. The V and J genes are TRBV19 and TRBJ1-1, with D unclear. CDR1 is LNHDA and CDR2 is SQIVND in the germline V gene (reference sequence). The CDR3 is 14 amino acids. V was cut by 7 bases and J by 5 bases, with 17 bases left in between.

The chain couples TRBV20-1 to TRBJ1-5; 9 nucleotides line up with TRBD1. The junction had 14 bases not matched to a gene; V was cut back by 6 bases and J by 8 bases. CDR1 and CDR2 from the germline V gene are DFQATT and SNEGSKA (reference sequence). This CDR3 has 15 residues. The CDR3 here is CSAANVDRGSEPQHF. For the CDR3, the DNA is TGCAGTGCAGCTAATGTGGACAGGGGAAGTGAGCCCCAGCATTTT.

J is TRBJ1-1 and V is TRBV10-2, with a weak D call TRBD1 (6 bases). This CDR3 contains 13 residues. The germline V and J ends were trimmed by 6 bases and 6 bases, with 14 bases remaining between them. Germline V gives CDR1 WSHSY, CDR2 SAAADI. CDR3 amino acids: CASSLTGRAEAFF. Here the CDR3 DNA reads TGCGCCAGCAGCCTCACAGGGAGGGCTGAAGCTTTCTTT.

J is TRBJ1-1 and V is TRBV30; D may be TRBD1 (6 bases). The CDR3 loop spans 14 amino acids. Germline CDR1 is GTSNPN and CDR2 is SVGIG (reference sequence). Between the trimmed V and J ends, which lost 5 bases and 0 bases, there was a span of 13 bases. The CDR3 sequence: CAWDWGDMNTEAFF. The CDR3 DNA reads TGTGCCTGGGACTGGGGGGACATGAACACTGAAGCTTTCTTT.

CDR3 amino acids: CATSGAYEQYF. CDR3 DNA: TGTGCCACGTCGGGGGCCTACGAGCAGTACTTC. The chain joins TRBV12-3 or TRBV12-4 to TRBJ2-7, with D perhaps TRBD2 (6 bases). Trimming removed 10 bases at V and 2 bases at J, with 9 bases between. The CDR3 contains 11 residues.